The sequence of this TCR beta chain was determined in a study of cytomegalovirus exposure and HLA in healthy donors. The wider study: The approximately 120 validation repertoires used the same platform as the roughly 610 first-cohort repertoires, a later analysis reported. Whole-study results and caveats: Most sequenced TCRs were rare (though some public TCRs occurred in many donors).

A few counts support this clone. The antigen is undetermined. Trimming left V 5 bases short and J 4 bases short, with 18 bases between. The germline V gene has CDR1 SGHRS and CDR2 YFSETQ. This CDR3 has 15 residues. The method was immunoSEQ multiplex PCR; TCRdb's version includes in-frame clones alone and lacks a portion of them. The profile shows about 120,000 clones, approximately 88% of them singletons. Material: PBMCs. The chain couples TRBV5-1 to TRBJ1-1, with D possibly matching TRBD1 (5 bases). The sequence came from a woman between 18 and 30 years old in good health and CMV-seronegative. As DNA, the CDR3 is TGCGCCAGCAGACCCCCCGCAGGGTTGGCCACTGAAGCTTTCTTT. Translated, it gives CASRPPAGLATEAFF.